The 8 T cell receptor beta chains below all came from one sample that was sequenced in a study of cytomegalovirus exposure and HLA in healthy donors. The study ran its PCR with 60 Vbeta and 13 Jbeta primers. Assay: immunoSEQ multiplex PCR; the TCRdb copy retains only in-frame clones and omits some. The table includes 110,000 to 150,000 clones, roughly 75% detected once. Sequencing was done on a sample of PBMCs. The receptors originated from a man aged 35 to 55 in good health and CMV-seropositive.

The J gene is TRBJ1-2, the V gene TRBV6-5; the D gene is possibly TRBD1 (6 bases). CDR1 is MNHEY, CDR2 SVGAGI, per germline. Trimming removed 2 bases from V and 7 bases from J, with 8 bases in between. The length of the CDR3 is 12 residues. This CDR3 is CASSYQGSGYTF. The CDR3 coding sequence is TGTGCCAGCAGTTACCAGGGGTCTGGCTACACCTTC.

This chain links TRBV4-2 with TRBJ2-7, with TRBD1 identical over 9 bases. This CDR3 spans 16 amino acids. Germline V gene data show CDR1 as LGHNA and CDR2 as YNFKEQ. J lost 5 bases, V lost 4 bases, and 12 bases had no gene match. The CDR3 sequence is CASSPTHGTGIDEQYF. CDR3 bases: TGTGCCAGCAGCCCTACGCATGGGACAGGGATTGACGAGCAGTACTTC.

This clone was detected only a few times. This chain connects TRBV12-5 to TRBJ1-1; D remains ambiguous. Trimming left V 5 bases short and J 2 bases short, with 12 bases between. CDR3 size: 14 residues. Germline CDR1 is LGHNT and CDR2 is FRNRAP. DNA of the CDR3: TGTGCTAGTGGTAACAGAGAAGCTAACACTGAAGCTTTCTTT. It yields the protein CASGNREANTEAFF.

CDR3 protein: CASSLIGGENTEAFF. The CDR3 DNA follows: TGTGCCAGCAGTTTAATTGGAGGGGAGAACACTGAAGCTTTCTTT. The chain uses TRBV27 and TRBJ1-1; perhaps TRBD1 as D (5 bases). Trimming shortened V by 2 bases and J by 1 base, and 11 bases separated the two germline ends. Germline V lookup: CDR1 MNHEY, CDR2 SMNVEV (reference sequence). This CDR3 is built from 15 residues.

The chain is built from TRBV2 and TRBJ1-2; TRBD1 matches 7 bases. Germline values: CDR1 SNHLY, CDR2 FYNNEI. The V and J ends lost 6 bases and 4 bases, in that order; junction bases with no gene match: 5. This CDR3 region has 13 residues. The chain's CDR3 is CASSDRAPYGYTF. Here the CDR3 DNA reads TGTGCCAGCAGCGACAGGGCCCCCTATGGCTACACCTTC.

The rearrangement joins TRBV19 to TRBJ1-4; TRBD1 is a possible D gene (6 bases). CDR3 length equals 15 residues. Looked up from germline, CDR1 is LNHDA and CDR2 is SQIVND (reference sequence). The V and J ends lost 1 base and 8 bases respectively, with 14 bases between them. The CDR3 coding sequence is TGTGCCAGTAGTATAGGCAGGGGAGTTAACGAAAAACTGTTTTTT. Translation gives CASSIGRGVNEKLFF.

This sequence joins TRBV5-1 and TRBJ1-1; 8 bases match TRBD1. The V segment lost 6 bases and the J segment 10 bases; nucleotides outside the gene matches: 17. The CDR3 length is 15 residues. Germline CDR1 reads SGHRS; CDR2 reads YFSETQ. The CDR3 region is CASNTRDRGGGGAFF. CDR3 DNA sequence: TGCGCCAGCAACACCAGAGACAGGGGAGGAGGGGGAGCTTTCTTT.

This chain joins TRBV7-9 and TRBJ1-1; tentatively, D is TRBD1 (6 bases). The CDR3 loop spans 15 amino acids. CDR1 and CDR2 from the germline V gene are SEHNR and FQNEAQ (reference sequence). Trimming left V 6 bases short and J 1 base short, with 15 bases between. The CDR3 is CASRGAGPQNTEAFF. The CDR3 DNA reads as TGTGCCAGCAGGGGGGCAGGACCCCAGAACACTGAAGCTTTCTTT.